This TCR beta chain is from a study of OX40 agonist ivuxolimab in advanced cancers. Points from the study as a whole: CD4+ and CD8+ blood T cells expanded clonally by week 6 at 0.1 to 3.0 mg/kg.

Note on this clone: Its cognate antigen is unknown.

The protocol was immunoSEQ multiplex PCR, while the TCRdb copy is restricted to in-frame clones and leaves out a portion. The profile shows over 100,000 clones, around 91% of them singletons. Looked up from germline, CDR1 is SGDLS and CDR2 is YYNGEE. The CDR3 has 15 amino acids. J lost 0 bases, V lost 2 bases, and 3 bases had no gene match. Anyone with autoimmune disease history or systemic immunosuppression was excluded. Patients had blood sampled at baseline and again on cycle 4 day 1 and cycle 7 day 1. The V call is TRBV9, the J call TRBJ1-1; 8 nucleotides match TRBD1. The sample consisted of CD4+ or CD8+ T cells sorted from blood, taken in a trial of the OX40 agonist ivuxolimab. This clonotype was obtained from an adult with an advanced solid tumor such as melanoma, head and neck, liver or kidney cancer. Written as DNA, the CDR3 is TGTGCCAGCAGCGTTTTCAGGGGGCTGAACACTGAAGCTTTCTTT. This gives the protein CASSVFRGLNTEAFF.